The 22 T cell receptor beta chains given below trace back to one sample, sequenced in a study of blood T cell repertoires in COVID-19 (dated by TCRdb to the early 2020s). The library was prepared using the immunoSEQ multiplex PCR assay. Not all clones reach the TCRdb copy of this immuneACCESS table, which keeps in-frame sequences only. Checked studies attribute under half of the gap to unresolved V genes and leave the rest unexplained. In this sample the table shows roughly 230,000 clones, 82% of which occur a single time. The top ten clonotypes cover about 3.8% of the sample. Material for sequencing was peripheral blood. The source is an elderly woman with acute or convalescent COVID-19.

The table lists this clone with a few counts. The J gene is TRBJ1-3, the V gene TRBV11-1; D gene ambiguous. Germline V gene lookup returns CDR1 SGHAT and CDR2 FQDESV (reference sequence). There are 16 residues in the CDR3. Trimming left V 4 bases short and J 0 bases short, with 13 bases between. The CDR3: CASSSTGFFSGNTIYF. In DNA form, the CDR3 reads TGTGCCAGCAGCTCGACGGGGTTTTTCTCTGGAAACACCATATATTTT.

This clone was seen only a few times. This chain connects TRBV6-4 to TRBJ1-2; 10 positions match TRBD1. Trimming took 6 bases from V and 6 from J; bases not matched to a gene: 10. The V gene's germline CDR1 is MRHNA and CDR2 SNTAGT. CDR3 length: 15 residues. In DNA form, the CDR3 reads TGTGCCAGCAGCCCAAGTGTGGGACAGGGGAATGGCTACACCTTC. This codes for CASSPSVGQGNGYTF.

This clone was counted between two and nine times. The rearrangement links TRBV10-3 to TRBJ2-5; 8 bases line up with TRBD1. The germline gives CDR1 ENHRY, CDR2 SYGVKD. Trimming took 2 bases from V and 4 from J; bases not matched to a gene: 9. The CDR3 is 16 residues long. CDR3 DNA: TGTGCCATCAGTGAGATCCGGACAGGGAGGCCAGAGACCCAGTACTTC. Translation: CAISEIRTGRPETQYF.

As concerns this clone: An end of the junction differs from the germline gene, which may be a read error. The J gene is TRBJ1-6, the V gene TRBV2, with 8 bases identical to TRBD1. Germline CDR1 reads SNHLY; CDR2 reads FYNNEI. The CDR3 loop spans 12 amino acids. CDR3 loop: CASSENRGQGNF. The CDR3 DNA reads TGTGCCAGCAGTGAAAACCGAGGACAGGGAAACTTT.

The chain combines TRBV5-1 with TRBJ1-5, with D uncertain. Germline V gives CDR1 SGHRS, CDR2 YFSETQ. The V and J ends lost 2 bases and 5 bases respectively, with 5 bases between them. The CDR3 is 12 residues long. This CDR3 is CASSFFDQPQHF. DNA for the CDR3: TGCGCCAGCAGCTTTTTCGATCAGCCCCAGCATTTT.

CDR3 DNA: TGTGCCAGCTCACCACAGGGGGCTGCGAAGGAAAAACTGTTTTTT. Amino acid sequence: CASSPQGAAKEKLFF. The chain combines TRBV18 with TRBJ1-4, with 7 positions matching TRBD1. Germline-derived CDR1 and CDR2 are KGHSH and LQKENI. J was trimmed by 8 bases and V by 1 base; bases with no gene match: 7. This CDR3 has 15 amino acids.

The chain combines TRBV5-1 with TRBJ2-1, with 13 nucleotides matching TRBD2. Germline trimming cut 7 bases from V and 5 bases from J; bases unmatched to any gene: 12. Germline CDR1 is SGHRS and CDR2 is YFSETQ. The CDR3 runs 17 residues. The CDR3 reads CASVRLAGGRVDNEQFF. The CDR3 coding sequence is TGCGCCAGCGTCAGACTAGCGGGGGGCAGGGTGGACAATGAGCAGTTCTTC.

This clone was picked up a small number of times. Other DNA sequences from this sample encode an identical CDR3 as well. The chain employs TRBV3-1 (or the pseudogene TRBV3-2) and TRBJ1-3, with D possibly matching TRBD1 (5 bases). CDR1 is LGHDT and CDR2 is YNNKEL in the germline V gene (reference sequence). V lost 6 bases, J lost 1 base, and 13 bases lay in between. This CDR3 spans 15 amino acids. The CDR3 loop is CASSPAGLSGNTIYF. The CDR3 DNA reads as TGTGCCAGCAGTCCAGCGGGGCTTTCTGGAAACACCATATATTTT.

The rearrangement joins TRBV4-1 to TRBJ2-6; possibly TRBD2 for D (5 bases). The CDR3 totals 17 residues. V was trimmed by 0 bases and J by 0 bases, leaving 9 bases between them. Germline V gene sequence: CDR1 MGHRA, CDR2 YSYEKL. The CDR3 spells CASSQEGALSGANVLTF. The DNA of the CDR3 is TGCGCCAGCAGCCAAGAGGGAGCCCTCTCTGGGGCCAACGTCCTGACTTTC.

This chain links TRBV7-9 with TRBJ2-5; D might be TRBD2 (5 bases). V dropped 2 bases and J dropped 3 bases, with 10 bases sitting between them. Germline lookup yields CDR1 SEHNR and CDR2 FQNEAQ (reference sequence). This CDR3 contains 14 residues. The CDR3 nucleotides are TGTGCCAGCAGCTTACTACTAGTAGAAGAGACCCAGTACTTC. Protein: CASSLLLVEETQYF. The full variable domain, with the rest looked up from reference TRBV7-9 and TRBJ2-5, is DTGVSQNPRHKITKRGQNVTFRCDPISEHNRLYWYRQTLGQGPEFLTYFQNEAQLEKSRLLSDRFSAERPKGSFSTLEIQRTEQGDSAMYLCASSLLLVEETQYFGPGTRLLVL.

The chain recombines TRBV28 with TRBJ2-7; 8 bases line up with TRBD1. Losses at the gene ends were 0 bases for V and 5 bases for J; bases not matched to a gene: 3. The CDR3 extends over 14 amino acids. Germline assignment: CDR1 MDHEN and CDR2 SYDVKM. In DNA form, the CDR3 reads TGTGCCAGCAGTTTATGGATCAGGGGGCACGAGCAGTACTTC. Amino acids: CASSLWIRGHEQYF.

A remark on this clone: This specimen includes other DNA sequences encoding the same CDR3. J is TRBJ1-2 and V is TRBV12-3 or TRBV12-4; D unresolved. The CDR3 sequence is 13 residues long. Trimming removed 3 bases from V and 5 bases from J, with 10 bases in between. The CDR3 is CASSLRGLYGYTF. The CDR3 region has the DNA TGTGCCAGCAGTTTGAGAGGGCTGTATGGCTACACCTTC.

The V gene is TRBV5-4, the J gene TRBJ2-2; 8 bases are shared with TRBD1. CDR1 and CDR2 from the germline V gene are SGHNT and YYREEE (reference sequence). The J segment lost 5 bases and the V segment lost 4 bases, leaving 4 bases of the junction unmatched. The CDR3 totals 14 residues. The CDR3 DNA sequence: TGTGCCAGCAGCCTACAGGGGGGAACCGGGGAGCTGTTTTTT. It specifies CASSLQGGTGELFF.

This clone appeared once. The chain uses TRBV6-5 and TRBJ1-1; TRBD1 is a possible D gene (6 bases). With 9 bases removed from V and 3 bases from J, the gap between germline ends came to 17 bases. CDR3 length: 14 amino acids. Germline CDR1 reads MNHEY; CDR2 reads SVGAGI. CDR3 in amino acids: CASLSGGADTEAFF. The DNA for the CDR3 is TGTGCCAGTCTATCGGGGGGCGCTGACACTGAAGCTTTCTTT.

This clone has just a few counts. This sequence joins TRBV3-1 (or the pseudogene TRBV3-2) and TRBJ2-1; TRBD1 matches at 8 bases. Germline values: CDR1 LGHDT, CDR2 YNNKEL (reference sequence). The CDR3 sequence is 16 residues long. J lost 1 base, V lost 4 bases, and 6 bases had no gene match. CDR3 loop: CASSRTGRSSYNEQFF. Written as DNA, the CDR3 is TGTGCCAGCAGCCGGACAGGGCGCTCTTCCTACAATGAGCAGTTCTTC.

This clone appeared a few times. This chain joins TRBV4-1 and TRBJ1-2; maybe TRBD1 (5 bases). Per germline, CDR1 MGHRA and CDR2 YSYEKL. There are 16 residues in the CDR3. Trimming left V 4 bases short and J 1 base short, with 16 bases between. The CDR3 loop is CASSRQAGPLNYGYTF. The DNA for the CDR3 is TGCGCCAGCAGCCGCCAAGCGGGACCCCTTAACTATGGCTACACCTTC.

The CDR3: CASSSRQLKAFF. As DNA, the CDR3 is TGTGCCAGTAGTTCCCGACAACTGAAGGCTTTCTTT. The genes are TRBV19 and TRBJ1-1; no firm D call. The V gene's germline CDR1 is LNHDA and CDR2 SQIVND (reference sequence). Trimming removed 5 bases from V and 11 bases from J, with 15 bases in between. There are 12 residues in the CDR3.

This clone is a singleton in its sample. The chain is built from TRBV29-1 and TRBJ2-1; TRBD2 matches at 13 bases. Germline V CDR1 and CDR2: SQVTM, ANQGSEA. The V segment lost 6 bases and the J segment 5 bases; nucleotides outside the gene matches: 7. The CDR3 totals 15 residues. For the CDR3, the DNA is TGCAGCGTGAGGACTAGCGGGGGCCACAACAATGAGCAGTTCTTC. Residues: CSVRTSGGHNNEQFF.

V gene TRBV25-1 combines with J gene TRBJ1-1; D is unclear. The CDR3 extends over 16 amino acids. From germline, CDR1 is MGHDK and CDR2 SYGVNS. V was cut by 7 bases and J by 0 bases, with 18 bases left in between. The chain's CDR3 is CASMTTPFFMNTEAFF. In nucleotides, the CDR3 is TGTGCCAGCATGACAACCCCTTTCTTTATGAACACTGAAGCTTTCTTT.

In nucleotides, the CDR3 is TGTGCCAGCTCACCCCAAACAGGGACTGGAAACACCATATATTTT. This translates into CASSPQTGTGNTIYF. The chain is built from TRBV18 and TRBJ1-3, with D possibly TRBD1 on 6 matching bases. The CDR3 contains 15 residues. Trimming left V 3 bases short and J 2 bases short, with 11 bases between. Per the germline V gene, CDR1 is KGHSH and CDR2 is LQKENI.

This clone was observed once. The J gene is TRBJ1-2, the V gene TRBV28; D might be TRBD1 (6 bases). Germline CDR1 and CDR2: MDHEN and SYDVKM. CDR3 length: 13 residues. Trimming removed 9 bases at V and 1 base at J, with 12 bases between. The CDR3 nucleotides read TGTGCCAGTTTGGACAGAAGTAACTATGGCTACACCTTC. Amino acids: CASLDRSNYGYTF.

The CDR3 region has the DNA TGTGCCAGCAGTTACGGGGGGGGGTGGGAGACCCAGTACTTC. This translates into CASSYGGGWETQYF. V usage is TRBV6-5 and J usage is TRBJ2-5; TRBD2 aligns across 7 bases. V shed 2 bases and J 5 bases; nucleotides not matched to a gene: 5. The CDR3 is 14 residues long. CDR1 MNHEY and CDR2 SVGAGI come from the germline V gene.